This entry concerns a single TCR beta chain. Its antigen remains undetermined. No base quality values were provided; no much bigger clone lies one nucleotide off. This sample was included in a study of CD4 T cells in relation to SARS-CoV-2 and coronaviruses (dated by TCRdb to about 2021). In terms of the full investigation: Patient-derived lymphoblastoid cell lines were used to map the HLA restriction of shared crossreactive spike epitopes. The Adaptive Biotechnologies TCR-sequencing kit was used to sequence samples from three pre-COVID donors and the naive versus memory experiments, while other data came from Illumina-based sequencing. A different, Illumina-based TCR-beta assay was used to sequence expansion assays from other donors in the study. Memory CD4+ T cell crossreactivity between SARS-CoV-2 and common cold coronavirus spike proteins was assessed at the TCR clonotype level in the study.

Beyond this particular receptor, the publication reports: In roughly 65% of donors, memory CD4+ clonotypes turned up that crossrecognized SARS-CoV-2 and at least one common cold coronavirus spike. Small numbers of patients and of tested TCRs were a limitation of the study. Significantly weaker SARS-CoV-2-driven expansion was shown by crossreactive clones than by monoreactive clones, consistent with antigenic imprinting. Because the crossreactivity analysis focused on spike protein, crossreactivity against other viral proteins was not assessed. Because no donor provided both pre-pandemic and post-infection samples, tracing the source of pre-existing responses was limited. Naive versus memory sequencing indicated that memory recall responses, rather than primary responses primed during culture, are detected by the assay.

CDR1 SGHRS and CDR2 YFSETQ are derived from the germline V gene. V lost 3 bases and J lost 0 bases; the stretch between them is 9 bases long. The CDR3 starts with the cysteine, ends with the phenylalanine, and has 14 residues. Only CDR3 DNA remains: 42 bases, in frame from the first base. DNA from uncultured naive and memory CD4+ T cells underwent immunoSEQ TCR-beta sequencing at deep resolution. In the source study's methods: During preprocessing, nonproductive sequences were removed, as were CDR3s that did not start with C, did not end with F or W, or were shorter than 7 amino acids. Cultured and uncultured naive and memory CD4+ repertoires were searched for previously identified spike- and CEF-reactive CDR3s. CDR3 homology was quantified as pairwise Levenshtein distance, calculated with the stringdist R package after three terminal residues were trimmed from each end. The clones in this table, taken by TCRdb from immuneACCESS, are in-frame only. Not every clone is retained; where verified, under half of the shortfall comes from an unresolved V gene, and the cause of the rest is unknown. V and J calls and clone size are given by that table; D and trimming were obtained from the DNA. This sample has approximately 70,000 clones in its table, and 85% to 95% of those were observed once. The biggest ten clones account for around 0.21% of the sample.

CD4+ T cells from unexposed donors were collected before the COVID-19 pandemic (2011-2018). To separate naive from memory CD4+ T cells, cryopreserved PBMCs first underwent CD4 enrichment and then EasySep naive CD4+ T cell enrichment. Leukapheresis product for the unexposed donors was bought commercially. Ficoll-Paque PLUS gradient centrifugation was used to isolate PBMCs from leukapheresis product or whole blood. The PBMCs went either fresh into the expansion assay or into cryopreservation at -140 degrees C. The QIAamp Micro DNA Kit was used to extract genomic DNA from the CD4+ T cells. Sequenced material: naive CD4+ T cells from PBMCs. Taken with the paper, the label for cell subset or site translates to: naive CD4+ T cells isolated by negative enrichment. The sequence is built from TRBV5-1 and TRBJ1-1; no D gene is confidently identified. This TCR derives from a human donor in good health. The nucleotides read TGCGCCAGCAGCTCCTACAGTATGAACACTGAAGCTTTCTTT. Its product reads: CASSSYSMNTEAFF.